The entry below gives a single T cell receptor beta chain sequence along with its context. Its cognate antigen has yet to be identified. No base quality values were provided; no much bigger clone lies one nucleotide off. Genomic DNA was extracted from sorted cells for sequencing of the TCRbeta CDR3 region. The immunoSEQ Assay was used to sequence the TCRbeta CDR3 regions. Drawn from immuneACCESS, this table holds only the in-frame rearrangements with V and J called that TCRdb kept. Clones are partly lost; checked studies trace under half to an unresolved V gene and leave the rest unexplained. The sample table lists fewer than 100,000 clones, approximately 91% of them with a count of one. Less than 0.35% of the sample lies in the top ten. This entry belongs to a study of OX40 agonist ivuxolimab in advanced cancers. Regarding the study in general: Ivuxolimab, which targeted the costimulatory receptor OX40 (CD134), was an agonistic, fully human IgG2 monoclonal antibody. Among the approximately 50 dose-escalation patients, approximately 20 had hepatocellular carcinoma, approximately 15 melanoma, 9 renal cell carcinoma and 9 head and neck cancer. The paper covers the monotherapy dose-escalation part of the phase I ivuxolimab trial, which included N of about 50 patients. Three dose-escalation patients achieved partial responses, one with hepatocellular carcinoma and two with cutaneous melanoma. The dose-escalation cohort was around 84% male with a mean age of about 58 years, ranging from roughly 20 to 80. The point of sequencing TCRbeta in the periphery was to test whether ivuxolimab changed TCR sequence diversity and drove clonal T-cell expansion. Intravenous ivuxolimab was administered to patients every 2 weeks at six dose levels: 0.01, 0.1, 0.3, 1.5, 3 and 10 mg/kg. Prior anti-PD-1, anti-PD-L1 or anti-CTLA-4 therapy was permitted, and checkpoint inhibitors had been received by roughly two fifths of dose-escalation patients.

CDR1 SGHTA and CDR2 FQGNSA were looked up in the germline V gene. V is clipped by 5 bases and J by 2 bases, and the sequence between their germline boundaries is 16 bases long. Counted from cysteine to phenylalanine, this CDR3 has 15 amino acids. Solely the CDR3 DNA is kept, with 45 bases framed from the first base. The trial excluded patients who had a history of autoimmune disease or were on systemic immunosuppression. Peripheral blood for TCR sequencing was collected from all dose cohorts at baseline, on cycle 4 day 1, and on cycle 7 day 1. The samples were taken from a phase I, first-in-human, multicenter, open-label dose-escalation trial of ivuxolimab. Adults with locally advanced or metastatic head and neck squamous cell, hepatocellular, melanoma or renal cell carcinoma were enrolled in the trial. CD4+ and CD8+ T cells were sorted separately from peripheral blood before TCR sequencing. The paper as a whole reports these results and caveats: Antigen specificity was not determined for the clonally expanded peripheral T cells. At doses of 0.1 to 3.0 mg/kg, clonal expansion of both CD4+ and CD8+ T cells in blood was seen between baseline and week 6. Low levels of normalized T-cell clonal expansion were also seen in some patients who did not respond. In the 0.1-3.0 mg/kg groups, partial responders were among the patients with the lowest normalized peripheral clonal expansion, particularly in CD8+ T cells. After ivuxolimab, expanded clones were on average more numerous among CD8+ T cells than among CD4+ T cells.

Sample: CD4+ or CD8+ T cells sorted from blood, taken in a trial of the OX40 agonist ivuxolimab. The sequence joins TRBV7-2 to TRBJ2-7; the D gene cannot be named for sure. The clonotype originates from an adult with an advanced solid tumor such as melanoma, head and neck, liver or kidney cancer. The CDR3 region: CASSPRPAPTYEQYF. The nucleotide sequence reads as follows: TGTGCCAGCAGCCCGCGGCCGGCCCCCACCTACGAGCAGTACTTC.